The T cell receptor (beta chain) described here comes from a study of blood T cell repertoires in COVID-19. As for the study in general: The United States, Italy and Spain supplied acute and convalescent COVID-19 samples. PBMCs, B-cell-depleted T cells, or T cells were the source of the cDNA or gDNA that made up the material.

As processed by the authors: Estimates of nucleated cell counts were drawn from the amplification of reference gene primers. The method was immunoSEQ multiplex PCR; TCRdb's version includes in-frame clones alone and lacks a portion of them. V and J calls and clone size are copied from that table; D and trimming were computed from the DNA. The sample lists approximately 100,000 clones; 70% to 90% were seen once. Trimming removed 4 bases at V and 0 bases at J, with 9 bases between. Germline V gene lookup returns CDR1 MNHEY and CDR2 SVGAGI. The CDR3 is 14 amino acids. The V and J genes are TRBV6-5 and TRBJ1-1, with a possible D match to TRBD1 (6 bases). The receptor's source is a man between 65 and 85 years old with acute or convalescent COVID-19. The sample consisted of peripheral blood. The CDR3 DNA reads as TGTGCCAGCAGTTTGACAGGAGTGAACACTGAAGCTTTCTTT. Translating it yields CASSLTGVNTEAFF.